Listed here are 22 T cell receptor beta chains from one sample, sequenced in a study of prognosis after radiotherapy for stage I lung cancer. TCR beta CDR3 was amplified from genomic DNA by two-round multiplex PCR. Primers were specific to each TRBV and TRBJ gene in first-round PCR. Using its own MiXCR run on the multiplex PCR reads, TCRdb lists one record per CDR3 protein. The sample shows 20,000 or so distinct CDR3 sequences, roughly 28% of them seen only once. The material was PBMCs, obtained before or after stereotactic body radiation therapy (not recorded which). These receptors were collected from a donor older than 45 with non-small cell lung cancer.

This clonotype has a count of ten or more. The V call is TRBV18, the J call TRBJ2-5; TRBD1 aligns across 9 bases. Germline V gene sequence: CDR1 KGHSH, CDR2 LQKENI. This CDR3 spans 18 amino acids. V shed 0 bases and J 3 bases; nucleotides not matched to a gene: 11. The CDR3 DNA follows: TGTGCCAGCTCACCACCGACGAGACAGGGGGGTTTTGAAGAGACCCAGTACTTC. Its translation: CASSPPTRQGGFEETQYF.

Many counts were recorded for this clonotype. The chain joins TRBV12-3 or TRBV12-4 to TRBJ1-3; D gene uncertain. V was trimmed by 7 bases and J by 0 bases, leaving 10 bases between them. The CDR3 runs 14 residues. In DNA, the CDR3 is TGTGCCAGCAAACGGGATCTCTCTGGAAACACCATATATTTT. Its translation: CASKRDLSGNTIYF.

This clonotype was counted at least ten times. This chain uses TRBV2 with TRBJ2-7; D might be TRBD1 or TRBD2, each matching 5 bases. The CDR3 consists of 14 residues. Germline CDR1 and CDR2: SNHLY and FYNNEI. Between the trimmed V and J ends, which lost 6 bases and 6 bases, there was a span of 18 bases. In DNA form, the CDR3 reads TGTGCCAGCAGACTCCGGGACCCTAGCCCCGAGCAGTACTTC. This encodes CASRLRDPSPEQYF.

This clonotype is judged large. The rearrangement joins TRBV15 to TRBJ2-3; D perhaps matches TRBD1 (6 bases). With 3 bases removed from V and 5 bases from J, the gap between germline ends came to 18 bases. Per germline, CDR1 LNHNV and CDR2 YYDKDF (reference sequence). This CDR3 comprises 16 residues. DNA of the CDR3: TGTGCCACCAGCAGGCCATACAGGGTCTCAGGAGATACGCAGTATTTT. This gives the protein CATSRPYRVSGDTQYF.

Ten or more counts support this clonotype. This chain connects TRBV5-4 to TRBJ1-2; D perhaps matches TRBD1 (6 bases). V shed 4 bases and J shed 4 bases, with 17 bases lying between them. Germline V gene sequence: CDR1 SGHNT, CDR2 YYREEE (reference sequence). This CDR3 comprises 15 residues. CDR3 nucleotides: TGTGCCAGCAGCCAGGACAGAACCCTAGGCTATGGCTACACCTTC. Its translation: CASSQDRTLGYGYTF.

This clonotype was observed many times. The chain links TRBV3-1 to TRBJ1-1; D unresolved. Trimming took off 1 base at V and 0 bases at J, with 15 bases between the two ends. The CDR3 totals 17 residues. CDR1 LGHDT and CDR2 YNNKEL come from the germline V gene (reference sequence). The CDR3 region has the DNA TGTGCCAGCAGCCAAGCTCGACCCGGGTTCATGAACACTGAAGCTTTCTTT. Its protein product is CASSQARPGFMNTEAFF.

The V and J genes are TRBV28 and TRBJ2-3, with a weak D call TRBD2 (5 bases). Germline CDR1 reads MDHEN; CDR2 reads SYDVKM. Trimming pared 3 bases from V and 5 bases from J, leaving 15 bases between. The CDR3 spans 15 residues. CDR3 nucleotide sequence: TGTGCCAGCAGTTTGCGGGCCTTATGGGGAGATACGCAGTATTTT. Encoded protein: CASSLRALWGDTQYF.

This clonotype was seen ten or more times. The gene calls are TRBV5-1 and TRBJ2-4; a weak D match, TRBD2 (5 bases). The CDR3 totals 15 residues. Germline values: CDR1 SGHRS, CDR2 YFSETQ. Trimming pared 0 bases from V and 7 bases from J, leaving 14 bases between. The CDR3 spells CASSLGAGGANIQYF. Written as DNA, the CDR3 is TGCGCCAGCAGCTTGGGGGCAGGAGGAGCGAACATTCAGTACTTC. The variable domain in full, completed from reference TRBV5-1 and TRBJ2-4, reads KAGVTQTPRYLIKTRGQQVTLSCSPISGHRSVSWYQQTPGQGLQFLFEYFSETQRNKGNFPGRFSGRQFSNSRSEMNVSTLELGDSALYLCASSLGAGGANIQYFGAGTRLSVL.

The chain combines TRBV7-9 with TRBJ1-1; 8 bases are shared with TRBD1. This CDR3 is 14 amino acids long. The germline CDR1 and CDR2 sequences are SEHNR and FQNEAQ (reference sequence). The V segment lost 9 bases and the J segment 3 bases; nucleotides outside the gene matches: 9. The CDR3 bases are TGTGCCAGTAGCGAGACAGGGGAGTACACTGAAGCTTTCTTT. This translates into CASSETGEYTEAFF.

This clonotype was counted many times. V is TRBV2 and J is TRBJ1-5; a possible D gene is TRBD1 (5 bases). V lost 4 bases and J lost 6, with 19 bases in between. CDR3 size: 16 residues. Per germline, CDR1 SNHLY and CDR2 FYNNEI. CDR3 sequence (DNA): TGTGCCAGCAGTGGGGCCCAATGGGGGGTGGTTCAGCCCCAGCATTTT. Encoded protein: CASSGAQWGVVQPQHF.

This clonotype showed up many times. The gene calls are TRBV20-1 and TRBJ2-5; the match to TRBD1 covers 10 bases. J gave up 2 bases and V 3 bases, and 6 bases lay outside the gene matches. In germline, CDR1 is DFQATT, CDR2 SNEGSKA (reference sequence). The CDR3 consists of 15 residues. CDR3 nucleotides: TGCAGTGCTAGGCTTTGGGACAGGGGACAAGAGACCCAGTACTTC. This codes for CSARLWDRGQETQYF.

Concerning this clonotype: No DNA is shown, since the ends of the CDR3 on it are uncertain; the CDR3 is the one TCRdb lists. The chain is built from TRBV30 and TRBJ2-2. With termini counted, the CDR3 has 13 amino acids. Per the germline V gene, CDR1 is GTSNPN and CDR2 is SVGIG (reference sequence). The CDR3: CAWADGNTAELLF.

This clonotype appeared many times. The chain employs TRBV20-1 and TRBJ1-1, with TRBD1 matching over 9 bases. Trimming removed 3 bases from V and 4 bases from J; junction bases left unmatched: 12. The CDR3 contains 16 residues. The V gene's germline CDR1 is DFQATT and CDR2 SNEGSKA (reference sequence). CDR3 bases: TGCAGTGCTAGCCCGGGACAGGGACCTCGGGGCACTGAAGCTTTCTTT. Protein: CSASPGQGPRGTEAFF.

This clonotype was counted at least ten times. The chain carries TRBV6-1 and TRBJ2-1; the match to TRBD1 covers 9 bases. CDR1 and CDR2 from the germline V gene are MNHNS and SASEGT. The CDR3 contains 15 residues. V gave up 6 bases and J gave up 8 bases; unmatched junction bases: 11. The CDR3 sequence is CASSPRTGVADEQFF. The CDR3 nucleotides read TGTGCCAGCAGCCCTAGGACAGGGGTAGCCGATGAGCAGTTCTTC.

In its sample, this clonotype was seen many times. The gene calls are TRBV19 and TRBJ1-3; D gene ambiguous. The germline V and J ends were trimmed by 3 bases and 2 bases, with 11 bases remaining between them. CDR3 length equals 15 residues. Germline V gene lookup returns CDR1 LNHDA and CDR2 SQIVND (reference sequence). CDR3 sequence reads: CASSMSEFTGNTIYF. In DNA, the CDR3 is TGTGCCAGTAGTATGTCGGAGTTCACTGGAAACACCATATATTTT. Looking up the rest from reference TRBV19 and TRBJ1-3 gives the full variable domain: DGGITQSPKYLFRKEGQNVTLSCEQNLNHDAMYWYRQDPGQGLRLIYYSQIVNDFQKGDIAEGYSVSREKKESFPLTVTSAQKNPTAFYLCASSMSEFTGNTIYFGEGSWLTVV.

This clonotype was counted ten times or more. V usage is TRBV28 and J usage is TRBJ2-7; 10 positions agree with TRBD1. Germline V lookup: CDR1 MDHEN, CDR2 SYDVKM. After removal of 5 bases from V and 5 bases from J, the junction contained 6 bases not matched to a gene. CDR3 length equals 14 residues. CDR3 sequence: CASSLLGQGDEQYF. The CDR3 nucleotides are TGTGCCAGCAGTCTTCTCGGACAGGGGGACGAGCAGTACTTC.

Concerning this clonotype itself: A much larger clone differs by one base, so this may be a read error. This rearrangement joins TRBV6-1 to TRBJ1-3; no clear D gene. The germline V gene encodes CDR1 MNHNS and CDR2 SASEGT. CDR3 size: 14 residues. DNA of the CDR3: TGTGCCAGCAGCCAACCCCCCTCTGGAAACAACATATATTTT. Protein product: CASSQPPSGNNIYF.

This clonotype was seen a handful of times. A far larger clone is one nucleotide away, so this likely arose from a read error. In DNA, the CDR3 is TGTGCCAGCAGTTCCGGACAGGGGGGCTATGGCTACACCTTC. It codes for CASSSGQGGYGYTF. The V call is TRBV6-2 or TRBV6-3, the J call TRBJ1-2; 10 bases fit TRBD1. V gave up 4 bases and J gave up 4 bases; unmatched junction bases: 3. Germline assignment: CDR1 MNHEY and CDR2 SVGEGT. The CDR3 covers 14 residues.

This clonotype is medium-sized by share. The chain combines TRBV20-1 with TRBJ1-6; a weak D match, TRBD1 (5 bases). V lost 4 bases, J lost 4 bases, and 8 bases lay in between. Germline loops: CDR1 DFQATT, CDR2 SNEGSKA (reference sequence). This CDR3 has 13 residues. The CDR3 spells CSAIDSYNSPLHF. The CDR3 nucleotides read TGCAGTGCTATTGACAGTTATAATTCACCCCTCCACTTT.

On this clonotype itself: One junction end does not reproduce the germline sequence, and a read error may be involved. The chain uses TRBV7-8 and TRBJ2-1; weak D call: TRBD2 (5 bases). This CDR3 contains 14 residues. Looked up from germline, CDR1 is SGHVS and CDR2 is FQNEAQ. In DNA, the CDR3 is TGTGCCAGCATCTTAGCGCATAGGAGTGCTGAGCAGTTCTTC. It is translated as CASILAHRSAEQFF.

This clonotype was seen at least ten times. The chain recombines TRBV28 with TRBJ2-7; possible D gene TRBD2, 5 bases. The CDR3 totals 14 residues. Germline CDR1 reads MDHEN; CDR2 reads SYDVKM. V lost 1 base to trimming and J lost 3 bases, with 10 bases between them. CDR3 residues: CASSLSGSNYEQYF. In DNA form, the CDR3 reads TGTGCCAGCAGTTTATCGGGGTCGAACTACGAGCAGTACTTC.

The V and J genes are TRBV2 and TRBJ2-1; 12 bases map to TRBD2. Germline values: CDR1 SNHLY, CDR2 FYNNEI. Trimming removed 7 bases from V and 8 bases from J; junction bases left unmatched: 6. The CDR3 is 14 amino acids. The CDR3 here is CASTTSGSLDEQFF. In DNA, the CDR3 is TGTGCCAGCACGACTAGCGGGAGTCTGGATGAGCAGTTCTTC.